This T cell receptor beta chain was profiled in a study of identical twins. The germline V gene encodes CDR1 MGHRA and CDR2 YSYEKL. This CDR3 has 15 residues. Unique molecular identifiers were in the cDNA, with template-switch universal primer binding. Each CDR3 protein is one row after TCRdb ran MiXCR on the 5' RACE reads. Of about 300,000 distinct CDR3 sequences listed, 9% to 15% are singletons. In this sample, this clonotype turned up once. Antigen: not known. Possible read error: a much larger clone is one base away. General observations from the study: Twins' excess sharing was less marked for out-of-frame beta sequences. Insertions were reduced in abundant cord blood beta clonotypes but not in memory repertoires. Compared with models, monozygotic twins showed more out-of-frame TCR alpha sharing.

These data also featured in a second study, about yellow fever vaccine responses in identical twins.

Sequencing was done on a sample of CD8+ T cells sorted from blood. The clonotype comes from a woman aged 18-29 years in good health. The chain joins TRBV4-1 to TRBJ1-5; D not resolved. Here the CDR3 reads CACSLDRGGNQPQHF. The CDR3, as DNA: TGCGCCTGCAGCCTGGACCGGGGTGGTAATCAGCCCCAGCATTTT.